This TCR beta chain appears in the sequencing data of a study of shared clonotypes between healthy human individuals. Study-wide background: Per donor, CD8 memory used one plate, CD8 naive used two, CD4 memory used three and CD4 naive used three.

The test was conducted at deep level. DNA at around 190 ng, 30,000 or so T cell genomes, went into sorted-subset replicate PCRs. Here immunoSEQ multiplex PCR was the method, and the copy in TCRdb shows in-frame clones only, minus some. The sample lists approximately 2.3 million clones, 85% to 95% occurring once. The CDR3 loop spans 12 amino acids. Trimming cost V 5 bases and J 5 bases, with 9 bases left between them. The germline gives CDR1 LGHNT, CDR2 FRNRAP. General study findings and limits: Clonotypes shared by all four donors outscored non-shared clonotypes in generation probability.

The table lists this clone with a few counts. What it binds is unknown. The sample comprised naive CD4+ T cells from PBMCs. Sample subset: CD45RA+ positively selected. This sequence originates from a man younger than 35 in good health. Some clones in this sample may be carry-over from other donors' samples. This chain links TRBV12-5 with TRBJ1-1; D call uncertain. CDR3 sequence (DNA): TGTGCTAGTGGTCTCGGACTGACTGAAGCTTTCTTT. Translating it yields CASGLGLTEAFF. The variable domain in full, completed from reference TRBV12-5 and TRBJ1-1, reads DARVTQTPRHKVTEMGQEVTMRCQPILGHNTVFWYRQTMMQGLELLAYFRNRAPLDDSGMPKDRFSAEMPDATLATLKIQPSEPRDSAVYFCASGLGLTEAFFGQGTRLTVV.